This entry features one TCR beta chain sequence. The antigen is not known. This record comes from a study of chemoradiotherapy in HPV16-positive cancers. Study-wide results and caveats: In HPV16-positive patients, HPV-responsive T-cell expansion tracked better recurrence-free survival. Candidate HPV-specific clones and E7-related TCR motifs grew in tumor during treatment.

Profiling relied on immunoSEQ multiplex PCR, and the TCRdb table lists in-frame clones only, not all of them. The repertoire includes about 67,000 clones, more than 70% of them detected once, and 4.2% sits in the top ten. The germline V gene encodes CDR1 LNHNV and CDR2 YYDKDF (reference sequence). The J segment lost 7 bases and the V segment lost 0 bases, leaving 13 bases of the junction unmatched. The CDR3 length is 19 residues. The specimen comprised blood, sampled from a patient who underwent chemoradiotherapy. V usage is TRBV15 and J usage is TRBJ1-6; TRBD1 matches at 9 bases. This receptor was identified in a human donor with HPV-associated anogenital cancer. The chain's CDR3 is CATSRDSTPRTGDNSPLHF. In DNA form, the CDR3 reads TGTGCCACCAGCAGAGATTCGACCCCCCGGACAGGGGACAATTCACCCCTCCACTTT.